A single sample gave rise to the 31 T cell receptor beta chains below, sequenced in a study of siplizumab effects on memory and regulatory T cells. Repertoires were generated with immunoSEQ multiplex PCR, while TCRdb's copy carries only in-frame clones and drops some. This sample has roughly 110,000 clones, with around 93% found just once. Sequencing input: non-Treg CD4+ T cells sorted from blood. Receptors were obtained from a human donor in good health.

V gene TRBV28 combines with J gene TRBJ1-5; possible D gene TRBD1, 6 bases. The CDR3 runs 16 residues. Germline CDR1 and CDR2: MDHEN and SYDVKM. The V end lost 3 bases, the J end lost 2 bases, and 14 bases lay between the germline ends. Written as DNA, the CDR3 is TGTGCCAGCAGTTTCCAGACCAGGGGAGGCAATCAGCCCCAGCATTTT. It yields the protein CASSFQTRGGNQPQHF.

The J gene is TRBJ1-1, the V gene TRBV6-1, with D possibly being TRBD1 (5 bases). Germline V gives CDR1 MNHNS, CDR2 SASEGT. The CDR3 consists of 16 residues. V lost 0 bases and J lost 0, with 11 bases in between. This chain's CDR3 is CASSEADGRVNTEAFF. CDR3 DNA: TGTGCCAGCAGTGAAGCGGACGGCAGGGTGAACACTGAAGCTTTCTTT.

The chain combines TRBV19 with TRBJ2-3; perhaps TRBD2 as D (5 bases). V shed 2 bases and J shed 2 bases, with 11 bases lying between them. The CDR3 is 15 amino acids. Germline CDR1 reads LNHDA; CDR2 reads SQIVND (reference sequence). The CDR3 sequence is CASSIRTGSTDTQYF. CDR3 bases: TGTGCCAGTAGTATAAGGACGGGATCCACAGATACGCAGTATTTT.

V is TRBV2 and J is TRBJ2-3; maybe TRBD2 (5 bases). The CDR3 spans 11 residues. V gave up 11 bases and J gave up 4 bases, with 10 bases separating them. The germline CDR1 and CDR2 sequences are SNHLY and FYNNEI. The CDR3 spells CAAAEADTQYF. The CDR3, as DNA: TGTGCCGCCGCGGAGGCAGATACGCAGTATTTT.

This chain links TRBV10-2 with TRBJ2-3; TRBD2 is a possible D gene (6 bases). CDR3 length: 13 amino acids. Germline V CDR1 and CDR2: WSHSY, SAAADI. V was trimmed by 6 bases and J by 4 bases, leaving 11 bases between them. CDR3 in DNA: TGCGCCAGCAGCCTGACTAGTTCAGATACGCAGTATTTT. This codes for CASSLTSSDTQYF.

The chain joins TRBV5-1 to TRBJ1-1; 7 nucleotides align to TRBD1. Germline V gene data show CDR1 as SGHRS and CDR2 as YFSETQ. The V and J ends lost 2 bases and 7 bases, in that order; junction bases with no gene match: 5. This CDR3 is 13 amino acids long. The DNA for the CDR3 is TGCGCCAGCAGCTTCACAGGGGAGGGTGAAGCTTTCTTT. Translating gives CASSFTGEGEAFF.

CDR3 protein: CASSLGRLNQPQHF. The CDR3 coding sequence is TGTGCCAGCAGCCTTGGACGGCTCAATCAGCCCCAGCATTTT. V gene TRBV5-6 combines with J gene TRBJ1-5; D not certain. Deletions cut 4 bases from V and 3 bases from J, with 11 bases between. Germline CDR1 is SGHDT and CDR2 is YYEEEE. The CDR3 has 14 residues.

The rearrangement joins TRBV25-1 to TRBJ1-1, with D tentatively TRBD1 (6 bases). V was shortened by 5 bases and J by 5 bases, with 18 bases between the two germline ends. CDR1 MGHDK and CDR2 SYGVNS come from the germline V gene. The CDR3 contains 15 residues. The CDR3, as DNA: TGTGCCAGCAGTCCTCAGGGGCGAGGGGTTACTGAAGCTTTCTTT. Amino acid sequence: CASSPQGRGVTEAFF. Using reference TRBV25-1 and TRBJ1-1 for the parts outside the CDR3, the full variable domain is EADIYQTPRYLVIGTGKKITLECSQTMGHDKMYWYQQDPGMELHLIHYSYGVNSTEKGDLSSESTVSRIRTEHFPLTLESARPSHTSQYLCASSPQGRGVTEAFFGQGTRLTVV.

The V gene is TRBV4-1, the J gene TRBJ1-1; no definite D call. V lost 1 base, J lost 6 bases, and 15 bases lay in between. Germline V lookup: CDR1 MGHRA, CDR2 YSYEKL. The CDR3 has 15 residues. CDR3 nucleotide sequence: TGCGCCAGCAGCCAAGGCACGGTCCGGGCCGCTGAAGCTTTCTTT. Protein product: CASSQGTVRAAEAFF.

J is TRBJ2-1 and V is TRBV4-1, with a weak D call TRBD2 (6 bases). Germline lookup yields CDR1 MGHRA and CDR2 YSYEKL. Trimming took 1 base from V and 4 from J, leaving 14 bases between them. The CDR3 runs 16 residues. The CDR3 nucleotides are TGCGCCAGCAGCCAAGCTCCTAGCGTGGGATACAATGAGCAGTTCTTC. Amino acid sequence: CASSQAPSVGYNEQFF.

V and J are TRBV2 and TRBJ2-4; tentative D call: TRBD2 (6 bases). The CDR3 runs 12 residues. Germline CDR1 reads SNHLY; CDR2 reads FYNNEI. The germline V and J ends were trimmed by 10 bases and 7 bases, with 14 bases remaining between them. The DNA for the CDR3 is TGTGCCATCGGCTCGGAGGGGAACATTCAGTACTTC. Its translation is CAIGSEGNIQYF.

The chain carries TRBV5-1 and TRBJ1-1; perhaps TRBD1 as D (5 bases). V was shortened by 0 bases and J by 0 bases, with 12 bases between the two germline ends. The CDR3 is 16 amino acids. Germline CDR1 SGHRS, CDR2 YFSETQ. CDR3 residues: CASSLGPQDMNTEAFF. In DNA form, the CDR3 reads TGCGCCAGCAGCTTGGGGCCCCAGGACATGAACACTGAAGCTTTCTTT.

This chain uses TRBV10-3 with TRBJ1-2, with 8 bases aligning to TRBD1. The germline CDR1 and CDR2 sequences are ENHRY and SYGVKD. With V trimmed by 6 bases and J by 7 bases, 10 bases remained unmatched. CDR3 size: 14 residues. The CDR3 DNA reads as TGTGCCATCAGCCCGGACAGGGTGTGGAGTGGCTACACCTTC. Translated: CAISPDRVWSGYTF.

This clone showed up just once. CDR3 nucleotides: TGTGCCAGTAGCGATACAGGGGCCCCTAATGAAAAACTGTTTTTT. This codes for CASSDTGAPNEKLFF. The V and J genes are TRBV19 and TRBJ1-4, with TRBD1 matching over 7 bases. The germline gives CDR1 LNHDA, CDR2 SQIVND (reference sequence). CDR3 length: 15 residues. Losses at the gene ends were 6 bases for V and 3 bases for J; bases not matched to a gene: 7.

This rearrangement joins TRBV11-2 to TRBJ2-2; D is unclear. The CDR3 spans 12 residues. Germline CDR1 reads SGHAT; CDR2 reads FQNNGV. Trimming cost V 5 bases and J 9 bases, with 10 bases left between them. The CDR3 reads CASSDFRWELFF. The CDR3 region has the DNA TGTGCCAGCAGCGACTTCCGCTGGGAGCTGTTTTTT.

The chain employs TRBV11-3 and TRBJ2-3; 7 bases are shared with TRBD1. The CDR3 runs to 14 residues. Per germline, CDR1 SGHNT and CDR2 YENEEA. After removal of 5 bases from V and 3 bases from J, the junction contained 5 bases not matched to a gene. In nucleotides, the CDR3 is TGTGCCAGCAGCCGGGGACAGCTTACAGATACGCAGTATTTT. Translated: CASSRGQLTDTQYF.

V and J are TRBV23-1 and TRBJ2-7; D perhaps matches TRBD2 (6 bases). TRBV23-1 is labeled an ORF, and its function is uncertain. The CDR3 runs to 12 residues. V lost 2 bases, J lost 7 bases, and 9 bases lay in between. CDR3 loop: CASSQKRGEQYF. CDR3 nucleotide sequence: TGCGCCAGCAGTCAAAAACGGGGGGAGCAGTACTTC.

This chain links TRBV28 with TRBJ1-1, with a possible D match to TRBD1 (5 bases). Germline lookup yields CDR1 MDHEN and CDR2 SYDVKM. Trimming stripped 5 bases from V and 3 bases from J, with 10 bases between. This CDR3 spans 13 amino acids. For the CDR3, the DNA is TGTGCCAGCAGTACGGCGGGGGACACTGAAGCTTTCTTT. This codes for CASSTAGDTEAFF.

The rearrangement uses TRBV30 and TRBJ1-2; D unresolved. Looked up from germline, CDR1 is GTSNPN and CDR2 is SVGIG (reference sequence). V lost 4 bases and J lost 4, with 10 bases in between. The CDR3 length is 12 residues. CDR3 sequence (DNA): TGTGCCTGGACCCTCGGGATCTATGGCTACACCTTC. It encodes CAWTLGIYGYTF.

This rearrangement joins TRBV4-3 to TRBJ2-2; no clear D. Germline CDR1 is LGHNA and CDR2 is YSLEER. V lost 4 bases, J lost 5 bases, and 14 bases lay in between. CDR3 length: 15 residues. CDR3 sequence (DNA): TGCGCCAGCAGCCTCACTCGGGCTTATACCGGGGAGCTGTTTTTT. Protein product: CASSLTRAYTGELFF.

The CDR3: CSGQRGGNTEAFF. The DNA for the CDR3 is TGCAGCGGACAGAGGGGTGGGAACACTGAAGCTTTCTTT. The chain couples TRBV29-1 to TRBJ1-1, with D possibly being TRBD1 (5 bases). The V end was cut by 7 bases, the J end by 1 base, with 13 bases between. This CDR3 is built from 13 residues. Per the germline V gene, CDR1 is SQVTM and CDR2 is ANQGSEA.

The V and J genes are TRBV7-6 and TRBJ2-3; 12 nucleotides match TRBD1. V was clipped by 0 bases and J by 3 bases; unmatched bases: 1. The CDR3 spans 16 residues. Germline CDR1 reads SGHVS; CDR2 reads FNYEAQ. This chain's CDR3 is CASSLAGQGATDTQYF. DNA for the CDR3: TGTGCCAGCAGCTTAGCGGGACAGGGGGCTACAGATACGCAGTATTTT.

This chain uses TRBV19 with TRBJ2-1, with 7 bases matching TRBD2. Germline CDR1 and CDR2: LNHDA and SQIVND (reference sequence). V gave up 4 bases and J gave up 4 bases; unmatched junction bases: 7. The CDR3 length is 15 residues. CDR3 in amino acids: CASSRKASGYNEQFF. The CDR3 DNA reads TGTGCCAGTAGTAGAAAGGCTAGCGGTTACAATGAGCAGTTCTTC. Full variable domain (missing parts from reference TRBV19 and TRBJ2-1): DGGITQSPKYLFRKEGQNVTLSCEQNLNHDAMYWYRQDPGQGLRLIYYSQIVNDFQKGDIAEGYSVSREKKESFPLTVTSAQKNPTAFYLCASSRKASGYNEQFFGPGTRLTVL.

The chain combines TRBV6-5 with TRBJ2-3, with D possibly being TRBD1 or TRBD2 (6 bases each). With 6 bases removed from V and 4 bases from J, the gap between germline ends came to 11 bases. Germline V gene lookup returns CDR1 MNHEY and CDR2 SVGAGI. This CDR3 region has 13 residues. CDR3 residues: CASSRGPADTQYF. CDR3 bases: TGTGCCAGCAGCCGGGGGCCAGCAGATACGCAGTATTTT.

This chain uses TRBV29-1 with TRBJ1-2; the match to TRBD1 covers 7 bases. CDR3 length: 14 residues. V lost 3 bases, J lost 0 bases, and 4 bases stayed unmatched. Germline CDR1 is SQVTM and CDR2 is ANQGSEA. The CDR3: CSVENRGPNYGYTF. The CDR3 DNA reads as TGCAGCGTTGAGAACAGGGGCCCTAACTATGGCTACACCTTC.

DNA for the CDR3: TGCGCCAGCAGCCTTAGGACAGGGGGAGGCAATGAGCAGTTCTTC. It is translated as CASSLRTGGGNEQFF. The rearrangement uses TRBV4-1 and TRBJ2-1, with 10 positions matching TRBD1. Germline V gives CDR1 MGHRA, CDR2 YSYEKL. Losses at the gene ends were 4 bases for V and 6 bases for J; bases not matched to a gene: 6. This CDR3 has 15 amino acids.

The V call is TRBV6-6, the J call TRBJ2-1; 9 nucleotides agree with TRBD2. CDR1 and CDR2 from the germline V gene are MNHNY and SVGAGI (reference sequence). The CDR3 sequence is 14 residues long. V was pared by 2 bases and J by 7 bases, with 3 bases of the junction left unmatched. The CDR3 coding sequence is TGTGCCAGCAGTTACGGGACTAGCTTAAATGAGCAGTTCTTC. Its protein is CASSYGTSLNEQFF.

The chain carries TRBV5-1 and TRBJ2-5; 10 bases agree with TRBD2. CDR3 length: 15 residues. The trim removed 1 base at V and 5 bases at J, leaving 5 bases unmatched. Germline V gene lookup returns CDR1 SGHRS and CDR2 YFSETQ. CDR3 in amino acids: CASSLQAGGRETQYF. In DNA form, the CDR3 reads TGCGCCAGCAGCTTGCAAGCGGGGGGGCGCGAGACCCAGTACTTC.

This clone came up once. The chain employs TRBV11-2 and TRBJ2-3; 13 nucleotides align to TRBD2. The CDR3 runs 16 residues. With 5 bases clipped from V and 5 bases from J, the junction kept 7 bases outside the gene matches. Germline CDR1 reads SGHAT; CDR2 reads FQNNGV. This CDR3 reads CASSLGLAGAIDTQYF. The CDR3 DNA is TGTGCCAGCAGCCTCGGACTAGCGGGGGCCATAGATACGCAGTATTTT.

The chain carries TRBV29-1 and TRBJ1-4, with D uncertain. Trimming cost V 6 bases and J 5 bases, with 16 bases left between them. The germline V gene encodes CDR1 SQVTM and CDR2 ANQGSEA. The CDR3 is made up of 14 amino acids. The CDR3: CSVQNRQANEKLFF. The CDR3 nucleotides are TGCAGCGTACAGAATCGCCAGGCGAATGAAAAACTGTTTTTT.

This chain connects TRBV7-9 to TRBJ1-2; D is uncertain. CDR1 SEHNR and CDR2 FQNEAQ come from the germline V gene (reference sequence). The CDR3 length is 12 residues. The V and J ends lost 5 bases and 1 base respectively, with 5 bases between them. CDR3 bases: TGTGCCAGCAGCGAAAATAACTATGGCTACACCTTC. Residues: CASSENNYGYTF.